Listed below are T cell receptor beta chains from one sample, sequenced in a study of radiotherapy plus CTLA-4 blockade in lung cancer. Profiled with immunoSEQ multiplex PCR; TCRdb holds only in-frame clones, not every one. The sample includes about 76,000 clones, roughly 80% of them seen just once. Sequenced here: peripheral blood, sampled from a patient treated with radiotherapy plus ipilimumab. These receptors were obtained from a human donor with non-small cell lung cancer who had stable disease on radiotherapy plus ipilimumab. The CDR3 runs from the conserved cysteine through the conserved F or W. The D gene is left open where the match is weak. Clone size appears in some rows only: once, few, many, or a class for an expanded clone.

few,TRBV11-2,TRBD2,TRBJ2-3,TGTGCCAGCAGCTCCTCCATAGCGGGATCCACAGATACGCAGTATTTT,CASSSSIAGSTDTQYF
.,TRBV30,.,TRBJ2-3,TGTGCCTGCCACCGGGTAGATACGCAGTATTTT,CACHRVDTQYF
.,TRBV5-6,TRBD2,TRBJ2-1,TGTGCCAGCAGCTTGCCGGGGGGGACGGCCAATGAGCAGTTCTTC,CASSLPGGTANEQFF
.,TRBV27,.,TRBJ2-1,TGTGCCAGCAGTTCGGTAGTTAGCTCCTACAATGAGCAGTTCTTC,CASSSVVSSYNEQFF
.,TRBV14,TRBD1,TRBJ2-7,TGTGCCAGCAGCCAAGTACAGGGGGCGAGCGAGCAGTACTTC,CASSQVQGASEQYF
.,TRBV27,.,TRBJ1-2,TGTGCCAGCACCAAAAAAGGGTTTACGAGCTACACCTTC,CASTKKGFTSYTF
.,TRBV29-1,.,TRBJ2-6,TGCAGCGCCTTAGGGGGAACTGGGGCCAACGTCCTGACTTTC,CSALGGTGANVLTF
.,TRBV30,TRBD1,TRBJ2-3,TGTGCCTGGAGTGCGGACAGGAGACTCACAGATACGCAGTATTTT,CAWSADRRLTDTQYF
.,TRBV19,.,TRBJ1-1,TGTGCCAGTAGTGTTGGGAGGGTCACTGAAGCTTTCTTT,CASSVGRVTEAFF
.,TRBV9,.,TRBJ1-5,TGTGCCAGCAGCGTAGACGGGCTCAATCAGCCCCAGCATTTT,CASSVDGLNQPQHF
.,TRBV5-6,TRBD1,TRBJ2-5,TGTGCCAGCAGCACCAGAACAGGGGGCCAAGAGACCCAGTACTTC,CASSTRTGGQETQYF
.,TRBV27,TRBD1,TRBJ2-3,TGTGCCAGCAGCTTAGGGGACAGGGGCACAGATACGCAGTATTTT,CASSLGDRGTDTQYF
.,TRBV6-1,TRBD2,TRBJ2-2,TGTGCCAGTGGAGGGGCTAGCGGGACCGGGGAGCTGTTTTTT,CASGGASGTGELFF
.,TRBV7-8,.,TRBJ2-1,TGTGCCAGCAGAATAGAGTCCAACGGCTACAATGAGCAGTTCTTC,CASRIESNGYNEQFF
.,TRBV27,.,TRBJ1-1,TGTGCCAGCAGTTTTCCAGGGGCGAACACTGAAGCTTTCTTT,CASSFPGANTEAFF
once,TRBV19,TRBD2,TRBJ2-1,TGTGCCAGTCACGGTCGCGGGGGATCCTACAATGAGCAGTTCTTC,CASHGRGGSYNEQFF
.,TRBV12-5,.,TRBJ2-3,TGTGCTAGTGGTTTGGACAGGGCCGTAGATACGCAGTATTTT,CASGLDRAVDTQYF
once,TRBV5-5,.,TRBJ2-7,TGTGCCAGCAGCCGCCAGACAGGAGATTACGAGCAGTACTTC,CASSRQTGDYEQYF
.,TRBV9,.,TRBJ1-6,TGTGCCAGCAGCGAGACGGGTAATTCACCCCTCCACTTT,CASSETGNSPLHF
.,TRBV7-3,.,TRBJ2-3,TGTGCCAGCAGCCTGGACCACCCGGATACGCAGTATTTT,CASSLDHPDTQYF
.,TRBV19,.,TRBJ1-1,TGTGCCAGTACCCTTCCAATCAGGGACTCTGAAGCTTTCTTT,CASTLPIRDSEAFF
once,TRBV6-5,.,TRBJ1-2,TGTGCCAGCGGACGGGGAACAGCCTCCTATGGCTACACCTTC,CASGRGTASYGYTF
.,TRBV11-2,TRBD1,TRBJ1-3,TGTGCCAGCAGCTTAATGAGGGGGCTCATCGCTGGAAACACCATATATTTT,CASSLMRGLIAGNTIYF
once,TRBV4-2,.,TRBJ2-7,TGTGCCAGCAGCCAGAGTCAGGGTTGGGAGCAGTACTTC,CASSQSQGWEQYF
.,TRBV5-1,.,TRBJ1-2,TGCGCCAGCAGCTTGGGGGACGCCCGGAGAGAGGGCTACACCTTC,CASSLGDARREGYTF
.,TRBV27,TRBD1,TRBJ2-7,TGTGCCAGCAGTCCCAACAGGGGGCAGTCCGAGCAGTACTTC,CASSPNRGQSEQYF
.,TRBV20-1,.,TRBJ1-1,TGCAGTGCGAGAGGGGACACTGAAGCTTTCTTT,CSARGDTEAFF
.,TRBV19,TRBD1,TRBJ1-1,TGTGCCAGTAAAACAGGGGCCTGGCATGAGACTGAAGCTTTCTTT,CASKTGAWHETEAFF
.,TRBV6-6,.,TRBJ1-5,TGTGCCAGCAGTTCAACAGGGAATCAGCCCCAGCATTTT,CASSSTGNQPQHF
.,TRBV11-2,.,TRBJ1-3,TGTGCCAGCAGCTTCCAACCACAGGGACCTGGAAACACCATATATTTT,CASSFQPQGPGNTIYF
.,TRBV4-1,.,TRBJ2-2,TGCGCCAGCAGCCAAGTTGGAAGCACCGGGGAGCTGTTTTTT,CASSQVGSTGELFF
.,TRBV30,.,TRBJ2-7,TGTGCCTGGAGTAAGAACTACGAGCAGTACTTC,CAWSKNYEQYF
.,TRBV11-2,TRBD1,TRBJ2-3,TGTGCCAGCAGGCTACGATCGGGGACAGGGGGGGATACGCAGTATTTT,CASRLRSGTGGDTQYF
.,TRBV28,TRBD2,TRBJ2-5,TGTGCCAGCAGTTTAGTTACTAGCGGGTACCAAGAGACCCAGTACTTC,CASSLVTSGYQETQYF
.,TRBV7-8,.,TRBJ2-2,TGTGCCAGCAGCGCTACCTCCGGCACGAACACCGGGGAGCTGTTTTTT,CASSATSGTNTGELFF
.,TRBV11-2,.,TRBJ1-4,TGTGCCAGCAGCTGGACAGCTTACAATGAAAAACTGTTTTTT,CASSWTAYNEKLFF
few,TRBV19,TRBD1,TRBJ2-7,TGTGCCAGTAAGGGACAGGGACCCGAAGAGCAGTACTTC,CASKGQGPEEQYF
.,TRBV19,.,TRBJ2-1,TGTGCCAGTAGTATTCCTAGGGGCCATAGCTATGAGCAGTTCTTC,CASSIPRGHSYEQFF
few,TRBV18,TRBD2,TRBJ2-7,TGTGCCAGCTCACCTCGGACTAGCGGGAGCTACGAGCAGTACTTC,CASSPRTSGSYEQYF
.,TRBV10-3,.,TRBJ1-5,TGTGCCATCAGTGACAGGCCGAGCAATCAGCCCCAGCATTTT,CAISDRPSNQPQHF
.,TRBV28,.,TRBJ2-1,TGTGCCAGCAGTTTTCCCTCACGGGAGAGGTACAATGAGCAGTTCTTC,CASSFPSRERYNEQFF
.,TRBV7-9,.,TRBJ2-1,TGTGCCAGCAGCTTAGATCGGCTAGCCGACAATGAGCAGTTCTTC,CASSLDRLADNEQFF
.,TRBV11-3,.,TRBJ2-3,TGTGCCAGCAGCACCGATCCTAGCACAGATACGCAGTATTTT,CASSTDPSTDTQYF